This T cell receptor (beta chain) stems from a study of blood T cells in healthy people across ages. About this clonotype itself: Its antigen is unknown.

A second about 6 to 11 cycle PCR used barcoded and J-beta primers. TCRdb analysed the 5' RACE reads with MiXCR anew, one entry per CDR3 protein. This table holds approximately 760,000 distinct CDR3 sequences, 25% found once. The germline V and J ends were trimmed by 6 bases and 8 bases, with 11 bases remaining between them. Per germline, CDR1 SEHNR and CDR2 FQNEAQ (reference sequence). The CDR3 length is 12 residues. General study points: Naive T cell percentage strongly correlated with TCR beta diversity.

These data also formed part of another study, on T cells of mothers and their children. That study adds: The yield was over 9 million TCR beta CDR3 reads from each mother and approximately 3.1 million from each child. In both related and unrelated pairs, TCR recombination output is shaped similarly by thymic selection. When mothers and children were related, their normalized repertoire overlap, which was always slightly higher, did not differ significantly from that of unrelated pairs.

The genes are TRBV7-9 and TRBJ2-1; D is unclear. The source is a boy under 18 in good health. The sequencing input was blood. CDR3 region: CASSLDSYEQFF. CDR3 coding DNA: TGTGCCAGCAGTCTAGACTCGTATGAGCAGTTCTTC.